The next 11 T cell receptor beta chains were all read from a single sample in a study of control samples from healthy donors and cancer patients. Sequenced by immunoSEQ multiplex PCR; TCRdb stores in-frame clones only, minus some. The sample includes about 100,000 clones, roughly 87% of them seen just once. Sequenced: blood. The receptors shown here come from a woman in her fifties or sixties in good health.

The V call is TRBV18, the J call TRBJ1-4, with 10 bases aligning to TRBD1. Losses at the gene ends were 2 bases for V and 10 bases for J; bases not matched to a gene: 10. The CDR3 consists of 16 residues. CDR1 KGHSH and CDR2 LQKENI come from the germline V gene. The DNA of the CDR3 is TGTGCCAGCTCACCAAAACTCGGGACAGGGGATGCAAAACTGTTTTTT. It encodes CASSPKLGTGDAKLFF.

This clone has more than one count but fewer than ten. The V and J genes are TRBV15 and TRBJ2-2; D is perhaps TRBD2 (5 bases). The V end lost 1 base, the J end lost 4 bases, and 10 bases lay between the germline ends. Germline loops: CDR1 LNHNV, CDR2 YYDKDF (reference sequence). The CDR3 totals 15 residues. CDR3 protein: CATSRGRTLTGELFF. The CDR3 nucleotides are TGTGCCACCAGCAGAGGTCGGACTCTCACCGGGGAGCTGTTTTTT.

This rearrangement joins TRBV21-1 to TRBJ2-1; the table's D call TRBD1 went unverified against the DNA. TRBV21-1 is a known pseudogene. This CDR3 contains 17 residues. In DNA form, the CDR3 reads TGTGCCAGCAGCAACCGAATACACCCCCTTAACTACAATGAGCAGTTCTTC. Its protein product is CASSNRIHPLNYNEQFF.

The chain combines TRBV7-3 with TRBJ2-5, with unresolved D. This CDR3 comprises 13 residues. V shed 5 bases and J shed 5 bases, with 12 bases lying between them. CDR1 SGHTA and CDR2 FQGTGA come from the germline V gene. CDR3 amino acids: CASSPTFLETQYF. In nucleotides, the CDR3 is TGTGCCAGCAGCCCCACGTTTTTGGAGACCCAGTACTTC. Filled out from reference TRBV7-3 and TRBJ2-5, the complete variable domain reads GAGVSQTPSNKVTEKGKYVELRCDPISGHTALYWYRQSLGQGPEFLIYFQGTGAADDSGLPNDRFFAVRPEGSVSTLKIQRTERGDSAVYLCASSPTFLETQYFGPGTRLLVL.

The J gene is TRBJ2-3, the V gene TRBV9; a weak D match, TRBD1 (6 bases). Looked up from germline, CDR1 is SGDLS and CDR2 is YYNGEE. The CDR3 consists of 16 residues. V lost 4 bases and J 8 bases, leaving 23 bases between the germline ends. CDR3 protein: CASSPRSLLDRGTQYF. The DNA for the CDR3 is TGTGCCAGCAGCCCTCGGTCACTATTGGACAGAGGTACGCAGTATTTT.

The chain recombines TRBV2 with TRBJ1-6; D is uncertain. Between the trimmed V and J ends, which lost 2 bases and 8 bases, there was a span of 19 bases. Germline CDR1 SNHLY, CDR2 FYNNEI. The CDR3 spans 17 residues. CDR3 sequence: CASSEPVTRRRHSPLHF. In DNA form, the CDR3 reads TGTGCCAGCAGTGAACCAGTCACACGTCGGCGGCATTCACCCCTCCACTTT.

The V call is TRBV3-1 (or the pseudogene TRBV3-2), the J call TRBJ1-5, with 8 bases that match TRBD1. V lost 4 bases to trimming and J lost 5 bases; unmatched junction nucleotides: 7. The CDR3 runs 15 residues. CDR1 is LGHDT and CDR2 is YNNKEL in the germline V gene (reference sequence). The CDR3 loop is CASSLRTGWDQPQHF. Written as DNA, the CDR3 is TGTGCCAGCAGCCTCCGGACAGGGTGGGATCAGCCCCAGCATTTT.

The chain is built from TRBV5-1 and TRBJ2-2; D remains unclear. Trimming took 4 bases from V and 1 from J, leaving 14 bases between them. Germline lookup yields CDR1 SGHRS and CDR2 YFSETQ. The CDR3 extends over 16 amino acids. The CDR3 is CASSPTPSRNTGELFF. The CDR3 DNA reads TGCGCCAGCAGCCCGACCCCGAGCCGGAACACCGGGGAGCTGTTTTTT. The full variable domain, its missing parts supplied by reference TRBV5-1 and TRBJ2-2, is KAGVTQTPRYLIKTRGQQVTLSCSPISGHRSVSWYQQTPGQGLQFLFEYFSETQRNKGNFPGRFSGRQFSNSRSEMNVSTLELGDSALYLCASSPTPSRNTGELFFGEGSRLTVL.

The chain couples TRBV9 to TRBJ2-7, with 8 bases lining up with TRBD2. CDR1 and CDR2 from the germline V gene are SGDLS and YYNGEE. Trimming cost V 1 base and J 3 bases; bases outside gene matches: 3. The length of the CDR3 is 14 residues. The CDR3, as DNA: TGTGCCAGCAGCGTATCGAGCGGGGGCTACGAGCAGTACTTC. Translated, it gives CASSVSSGGYEQYF.

The rearrangement joins TRBV18 to TRBJ2-5; D remains ambiguous. Germline CDR1 KGHSH, CDR2 LQKENI. The CDR3 is 13 residues long. Trimming removed 1 base from V and 4 bases from J, with 7 bases in between. CDR3 bases: TGTGCCAGCTCACCACAGGTCCGAGAGACCCAGTACTTC. Protein product: CASSPQVRETQYF.

The table lists this clone with a few counts. The V and J genes are TRBV7-9 and TRBJ2-1; 10 bases align to TRBD2. V lost 4 bases and J lost 1; bases outside the gene matches: 7. The CDR3 contains 17 residues. Germline-derived CDR1 and CDR2 are SEHNR and FQNEAQ (reference sequence). The CDR3 nucleotides are TGTGCCAGCAGCTCCCCAATACTAGCGGGGTCCTACAATGAGCAGTTCTTC. It specifies CASSSPILAGSYNEQFF. The full variable domain, with the rest looked up from reference TRBV7-9 and TRBJ2-1, is DTGVSQNPRHKITKRGQNVTFRCDPISEHNRLYWYRQTLGQGPEFLTYFQNEAQLEKSRLLSDRFSAERPKGSFSTLEIQRTEQGDSAMYLCASSSPILAGSYNEQFFGPGTRLTVL.